This T cell receptor beta chain was captured by sequencing in a study of memory CD4+ T cells and cytomegalovirus serostatus. Study as a whole: Of the healthy Belgian adults, 9 or 10 were CMV seropositive and around 22 seronegative.

Germline-derived CDR1 and CDR2 are SGHRS and YFSETQ. The V segment lost 1 base and the J segment 1 base; nucleotides outside the gene matches: 3. The CDR3 contains 15 residues. Single viable CD3+CD4+CD8-CD45RO+ cells were sorted as the memory CD4+ T cells. CMV serostatus came from serum IgG against pp150, pp28, p38, p52. CD4+ T cells were isolated by positive magnetic selection. Findings and caveats of the study: Of 164 reported CMV TCRbeta sequences, roughly 70 were found in memory CD4+ repertoires.

Here immunoSEQ multiplex PCR was the method, and the copy in TCRdb shows in-frame clones only, minus some. This table holds under 75,000 clones, around three quarters found once. A single count supports this clone. Antigen specificity is unknown. This TCR derives from an adult in good health and CMV-seronegative. Some clones in this sample may be carry-over from other donors' samples. Sequencing was performed on memory CD4+ T cells from blood. The rearrangement uses TRBV5-1 and TRBJ1-1, with 8 bases lining up with TRBD1. For the CDR3, the DNA is TGCGCCAGCAGCTTGACCGGGACAGGGAACACTGAAGCTTTCTTT. Translation gives CASSLTGTGNTEAFF.